This passage covers 4 T cell receptor beta chains from one sample sequenced in a study of T cell responses to AZD1222 COVID-19 vaccine. The repertoire was sequenced with immunoSEQ multiplex PCR; TCRdb's copy has only in-frame clones and lacks some. The sample yields nearly 100,000 clones, nearly 90% seen once. The sample consisted of peripheral blood, taken on day 0 of AZD1222 vaccination. The receptors were gathered from an adult in good health.

The chain recombines TRBV28 with TRBJ1-2; the D gene is possibly TRBD1 (5 bases). Germline CDR1 MDHEN, CDR2 SYDVKM. V was pared by 8 bases and J by 4 bases, with 17 bases between. The CDR3 has 14 amino acids. CDR3 residues: CASVGWGSGYGYTF. The DNA of the CDR3 is TGTGCCAGCGTTGGCTGGGGGTCAGGCTATGGCTACACCTTC.

This chain links TRBV7-9 with TRBJ1-1; possibly TRBD1 for D (5 bases). The CDR3 has 15 amino acids. Looked up from germline, CDR1 is SEHNR and CDR2 is FQNEAQ (reference sequence). V was clipped by 4 bases and J by 1 base, with 13 bases between them. The CDR3 nucleotides read TGTGCCAGCAGCTCCTCGGGACGACCGAACACTGAAGCTTTCTTT. Amino acid sequence: CASSSSGRPNTEAFF.

The chain recombines TRBV13 with TRBJ2-7, with D hard to call. Germline CDR1 reads PRHDT; CDR2 reads FYEKMQ (reference sequence). The CDR3 sequence is 15 residues long. Trimming stripped 5 bases from V and 5 bases from J, with 19 bases between. The CDR3 is CASSQRGRGRNEQYF. CDR3 nucleotides: TGTGCCAGCAGCCAAAGAGGTAGAGGTCGGAACGAGCAGTACTTC.

The chain joins TRBV7-9 to TRBJ1-2; 8 bases line up with TRBD1. Germline V CDR1 and CDR2: SEHNR, FQNEAQ (reference sequence). The trim removed 5 bases at V and 5 bases at J, leaving 10 bases unmatched. This CDR3 is 15 amino acids long. The CDR3: CASSPGGRVGYGYTF. The CDR3 nucleotides read TGTGCCAGCAGCCCAGGGGGCAGGGTTGGGTATGGCTACACCTTC.